This T cell receptor (beta chain) was documented in a study of patients and donors after allogeneic stem cell transplantation. MiXCR was run by TCRdb on the RT-PCR reads, yielding one entry per CDR3 protein. The table includes about 960,000 distinct CDR3 sequences, more than 15% detected once. Germline loops: CDR1 SGHNT, CDR2 YENEEA. The CDR3 spans 14 residues. The V and J ends lost 7 bases and 0 bases, in that order; junction bases with no gene match: 2. The sample comprised blood, either unsorted or a sorted T cell fraction (not recorded which). This clonotype originated in a human donor who was either an allogeneic HSCT recipient or a stem cell or donor lymphocyte infusion donor (not recorded which). It is not recorded whose cells these are; they may come from a transplant donor. The chain is built from TRBV11-3 and TRBJ1-4; 7 bases are shared with TRBD1. The CDR3 loop reads CASKGAATNEKLFF. CDR3 coding DNA: TGTGCCAGCAAGGGGGCAGCAACTAATGAAAAACTGTTTTTT.